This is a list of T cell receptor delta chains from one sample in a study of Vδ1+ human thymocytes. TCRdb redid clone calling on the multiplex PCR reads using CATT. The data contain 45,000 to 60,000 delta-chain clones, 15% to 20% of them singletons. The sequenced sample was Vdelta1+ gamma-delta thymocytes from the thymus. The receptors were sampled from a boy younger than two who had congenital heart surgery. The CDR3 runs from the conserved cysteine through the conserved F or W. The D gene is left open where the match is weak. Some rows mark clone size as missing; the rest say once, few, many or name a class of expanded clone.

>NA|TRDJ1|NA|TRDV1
TGTGCTCTTGGGGAACTACCTCCTCTACTAACCGATAAACTCATCTTT
CALGELPPLLTDKLIF
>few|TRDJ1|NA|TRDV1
TGTGCTCTTGGGGAAGGGCCGAGACTGTACACCGATAAACTCATCTTT
CALGEGPRLYTDKLIF
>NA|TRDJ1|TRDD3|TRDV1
TGTGCTCTTGGGGATCTAACGTGGGGGATAGTCCGCGATAAACTCATCTTT
CALGDLTWGIVRDKLIF
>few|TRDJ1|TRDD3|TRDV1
TGTGCTCTTGGGGAACAACCGTGGGGGATACGAACCGATAAACTCATCTTT
CALGEQPWGIRTDKLIF
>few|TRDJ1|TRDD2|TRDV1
TGTGCTCTTGGGAACTTCCTACCCGATAAACTCATCTTT
CALGNFLPDKLIF
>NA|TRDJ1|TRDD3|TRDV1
TGTGCTCTTGGGGCGTACTTCTCTCTCCCACTGGGGGACGTCTACACCGATAAACTCATCTTT
CALGAYFSLPLGDVYTDKLIF
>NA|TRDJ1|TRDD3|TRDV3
TGTGCCTCGGCCCGGCGTGAGGGTGTGGGATACGTGATATTCATCTTT
CASARREGVGYVIFIF
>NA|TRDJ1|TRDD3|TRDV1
TGTGCTCTTGGGGAACTGTTACTTAGTACTGGGGGCCACCAGTACACCGATAAACTCATCTTT
CALGELLLSTGGHQYTDKLIF
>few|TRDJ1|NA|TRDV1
TGTGCTCTTGGGGAAACCACCTTCCTAAAGGTAGGGTACTGGGGGGACCAGTACACCGATAAACTCATCTTT
CALGETTFLKVGYWGDQYTDKLIF
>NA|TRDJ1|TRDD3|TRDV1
TGTGCTCTTGGGGAGGGCGTCCTTGGGGGTCGAGTACTGGGGGCTCCGATTTTTAACACCGATAAACTCATCTTT
CALGEGVLGGRVLGAPIFNTDKLIF
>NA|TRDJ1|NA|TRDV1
TGTGCTCTTGGGGAATACTCCTACGTCGTACTGATTGACCGACCTCATAAACTCATCTTT
CALGEYSYVVLIDRPHKLIF
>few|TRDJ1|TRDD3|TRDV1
TGTGCTCTTGGGATCCCTCCTACGCTTACTGGGGGGAACACCGATAAACTCATCTTT
CALGIPPTLTGGNTDKLIF
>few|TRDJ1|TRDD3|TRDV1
TGTGCTCTTGGGGAACTATACCGACGGCTGGGGGAAGGGACGAGTCACCACCACACCGATAAACTCATCTTT
CALGELYRRLGEGTSHHHTDKLIF
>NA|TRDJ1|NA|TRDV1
TGTGCTCTTGGGGAACTGACCAAACCAGATTACACTTACACCGATAAACTCATCTTT
CALGELTKPDYTYTDKLIF
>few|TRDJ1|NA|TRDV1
TGTGCTCTTGGGGAACGGTTTCTAACGTCGTTGGGCACCGATAAACTCATCTTT
CALGERFLTSLGTDKLIF
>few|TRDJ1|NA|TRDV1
TGTGCTCTTGGGGAGCCACCACAATACTTCCTACGCTGGGGGACTCTCCCTCCGTACACCGATAAACTCATCTTT
CALGEPPQYFLRWGTLPPYTDKLIF
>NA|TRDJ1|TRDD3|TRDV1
TGTGCTCTTGGGGGAAACGACTGGGGGATATGGGCTGGTCAGGGTACCGATAAACTCATCTTT
CALGGNDWGIWAGQGTDKLIF
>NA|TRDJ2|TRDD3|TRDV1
TGTGCTCTTGGGGAACCGCGGCCACTGGGGGTTCGTTCCGCTTTGACAGCACAACTCTTCTTT
CALGEPRPLGVRSALTAQLFF
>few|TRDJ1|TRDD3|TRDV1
TGTGCTCTTGGGGAACTAATTCAAGCGTACTGGGGTATGGATCCTTCATACACCGATAAACTCATCTTT
CALGELIQAYWGMDPSYTDKLIF
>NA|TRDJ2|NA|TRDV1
TGTGCTCTTGGGGAAACAACCGATCCGTGGGGTTCTTTGACAGCACAACTCTTCTTT
CALGETTDPWGSLTAQLFF
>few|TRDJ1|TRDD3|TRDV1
TGTGCTCTTGGGGAACTAGCTTCCACCCACTGGGGGATACGGGATAAACTCATCTTT
CALGELASTHWGIRDKLIF
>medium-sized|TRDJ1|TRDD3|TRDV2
TGTGCCTGTGACGTGGGGATACGCCGGTACACCGATAAACTCATCTTT
CACDVGIRRYTDKLIF
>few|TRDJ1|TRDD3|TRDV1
TGTGCTCTTGGGAACTGCCTGCGGGTACTGGGGGATACGGGCAGAACCGATAAACTCATCTTT
CALGNCLRVLGDTGRTDKLIF
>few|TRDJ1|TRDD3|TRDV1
TGTGCTCTTGGGCTCCACCTTCCGATACTGGGGGATACTAAAGGGTACACCGATAAACTCATCTTT
CALGLHLPILGDTKGYTDKLIF
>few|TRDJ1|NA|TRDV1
TGTGCTCTTGGGGAAGCCCTTCCTTCTAGAGTACTGGGGAACGGCCTCTGGGAACTCATCTTT
CALGEALPSRVLGNGLWELIF
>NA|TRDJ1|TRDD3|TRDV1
TGTGCTCTTGGGGATTTTCCGGATACGAGCGATAAACTCATCTTT
CALGDFPDTSDKLIF
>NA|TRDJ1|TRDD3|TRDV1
TGTGCTCTTGGGGAATGGAGGATCCTACCCCATACTACTGGGGGCTGGTACACCGATAAACTCATCTTT
CALGEWRILPHTTGGWYTDKLIF
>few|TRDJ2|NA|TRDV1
TGTGCTCTTGGGGAACGAACCACGGCACAACTCTTCTTT
CALGERTTAQLFF
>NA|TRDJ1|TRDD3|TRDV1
TGTGCTCTTGGGGTTCCCTTCCCCTACGTACTGGGGGATATTCCGGACACCGATAAACTCATCTTT
CALGVPFPYVLGDIPDTDKLIF
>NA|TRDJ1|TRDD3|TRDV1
TGTGCTCTTGGGGAACTTTCCTGGGGGATACGGGGGCCCTACACCGATAAACTCATCTTT
CALGELSWGIRGPYTDKLIF
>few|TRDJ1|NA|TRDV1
TGTGCTCTTGGGGAATTCGGTGGGTGTCCTTTCGTTTACACCGATAAACTCATCTTT
CALGEFGGCPFVYTDKLIF
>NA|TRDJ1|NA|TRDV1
TGTGCTCCCAAGGATCTTTCGACCGATAAACTCATCTTT
CAPKDLSTDKLIF
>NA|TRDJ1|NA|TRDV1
TGTGCTCTTGGGGAGAGCCTCTCCATCACTGGGACACCCCGGGAGGCCGATAAACTCATCTTT
CALGESLSITGTPREADKLIF
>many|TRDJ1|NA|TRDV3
TGTGCCTTCCTCGTCCCCCACACCGATAAACTCATCTTT
CAFLVPHTDKLIF
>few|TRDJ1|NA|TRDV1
TGTGCTCTTGGGGAGATACCGACCTTGCCACTGGGCCTTCCCACCGATAAACTCATCTTT
CALGEIPTLPLGLPTDKLIF
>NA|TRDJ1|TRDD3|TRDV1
TGTGCTCTTGGGAACCCCAAAGGGGATACGCTAGGTAAACTCATCTTT
CALGNPKGDTLGKLIF
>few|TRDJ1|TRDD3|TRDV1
TGTGCTCTTGGGGAACCTAAAATTTCACTTCCCCCTGTGGCTGGGGGAGTCCACACCGATAAACTCATCTTT
CALGEPKISLPPVAGGVHTDKLIF
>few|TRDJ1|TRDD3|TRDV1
TGTGCTCTTGGGGAAATGGCCAGGGGGATATTCCCACCCGATAAACTCATCTTT
CALGEMARGIFPPDKLIF
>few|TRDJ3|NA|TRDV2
TGTGCCTGTGACACATTTGATTGGGTGAGCTCCTGGGACACCCGACAGATGTTTTTC
CACDTFDWVSSWDTRQMFF
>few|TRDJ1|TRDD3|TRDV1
TGTGCTCTTGGGGAACGCCGCTCCCCTACCGAGACTGGGGGATCGTACACCGATAAACTCATCTTT
CALGERRSPTETGGSYTDKLIF
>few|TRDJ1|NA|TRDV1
TGTGCTCTTGGGGAACCCGTACGATCTTACGCTAGGGCCACCGATAAACTCATCTTT
CALGEPVRSYARATDKLIF
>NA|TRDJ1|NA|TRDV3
TGTGCCTACCCGGCCTTCCTACTGGGGGGAACCGATAAACTCATCTTT
CAYPAFLLGGTDKLIF
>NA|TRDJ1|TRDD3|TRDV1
TGTGCTCTTGGATTTTGGGGCCGGGGGATATTTGACACCGATAAACTCATCTTT
CALGFWGRGIFDTDKLIF
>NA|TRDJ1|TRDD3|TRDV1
TGTGCTCTTGGGGAGTTTCACCTTCCGTCAATCTGGGGGATACGGGAATACACCGATAAACTCATCTTT
CALGEFHLPSIWGIREYTDKLIF
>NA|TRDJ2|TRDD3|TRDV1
TGTGCTCTTGGGGAACCTGGCACACTTACTGGGGGACCACTGACAGCACAACCCTTCTTT
CALGEPGTLTGGPLTAQPFF
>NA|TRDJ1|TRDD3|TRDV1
TGTGCTCTTGGGGAACGGGAAACTTTCCTACCCTGGGGGATTCACTACGATAAACTCATCTTT
CALGERETFLPWGIHYDKLIF
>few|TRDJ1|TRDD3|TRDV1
TGTGCTCTTGGGGCGACGTCACCTCCGATCAAGACTGGGGGATACGGTTCGTACACCGATAAACTCATCTTT
CALGATSPPIKTGGYGSYTDKLIF
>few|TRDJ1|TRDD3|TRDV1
TGTGCTCTTGGTTTCTACGTCTCTCACTGGGGGATACGCGTCGCCGATAAACTCATCTTT
CALGFYVSHWGIRVADKLIF
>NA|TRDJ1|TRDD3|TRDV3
TGTGCCTTCAACGGGGGGGGATACGCAAGATACACCGATAAACTCATCTTT
CAFNGGGYARYTDKLIF
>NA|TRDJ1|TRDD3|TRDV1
TGTGCTCTTGGGCACCGCTTCCTAGGGCTACTGGGGGACCGGTACACCGATAAACTCATCTTT
CALGHRFLGLLGDRYTDKLIF
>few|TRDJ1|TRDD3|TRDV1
TGTGCTCTTGGGAAGAGGCTGAATGTTGTACTGGGGGATACGCGATTCAGGGGCGATAAACTCATCTTT
CALGKRLNVVLGDTRFRGDKLIF